A single sample gave rise to the 15 T cell receptor beta chains below, sequenced in a study of T cells in tuberculosis. After thawing and overnight rest, PBMC were stained with GMM-loaded CD1B tetramer, viability dye and anti-CD3 for sorting. CD1B tetramers were loaded with Rhodococcus equi-derived C32 glucose monomycolate. Method: immunoSEQ multiplex PCR; TCRdb's copy keeps in-frame clones and lacks some. The sample consists of approximately 88,000 clones, more than 75% of them appearing once. The sample taken for sequencing was CD1b-GMM tetramer-negative cells sorted from PBMCs. The receptor source for this set is an adult woman with latent tuberculosis.

This rearrangement joins TRBV6-6 to TRBJ1-4, with D unresolved. The CDR3 spans 14 residues. Looked up from germline, CDR1 is MNHNY and CDR2 is SVGAGI (reference sequence). Trimming cost V 5 bases and J 5 bases, with 12 bases left between them. CDR3 region: CASSNRDLNEKLFF. The CDR3 DNA follows: TGTGCCAGCAGTAACCGGGATCTAAATGAAAAACTGTTTTTT.

This chain links TRBV2 with TRBJ2-7, with 10 bases aligning to TRBD1. The CDR3 runs 13 residues. The trim removed 10 bases at V and 10 bases at J, leaving 13 bases unmatched. Germline V gene sequence: CDR1 SNHLY, CDR2 FYNNEI. The CDR3 DNA reads as TGTGCCACCCGGGACAGGGGACCGGGTTATCAGTACGTC. It yields the protein CATRDRGPGYQYV.

For the CDR3, the DNA is TGCGCCAGCAGCCAAGATGGGACAGGGGGGAATGAGCAGTTCTTC. Its translation: CASSQDGTGGNEQFF. The V and J genes are TRBV4-1 and TRBJ2-1, with 11 bases lining up with TRBD1. CDR3 length: 15 residues. Trimming at V came to 0 bases and at J to 7 bases, leaving 2 bases not matched to a gene. Germline V gene data show CDR1 as MGHRA and CDR2 as YSYEKL.

The genes are TRBV2 and TRBJ1-2; 7 nucleotides line up with TRBD1. The CDR3 runs 13 residues. V was pared by 8 bases and J by 12 bases, with 15 bases of the junction left unmatched. Germline V lookup: CDR1 SNHLY, CDR2 FYNNEI. The CDR3 DNA reads as TGTGCCAGCCTGGCCATCCTCACAGGGGCTCACACCTTC. Translation gives CASLAILTGAHTF.

The chain uses TRBV18 and TRBJ1-3, with 8 bases that match TRBD1. CDR1 is KGHSH and CDR2 is LQKENI in the germline V gene. This CDR3 is built from 15 residues. The V and J ends lost 3 bases and 3 bases, in that order; junction bases with no gene match: 4. This CDR3 reads CASSPQGALGNTIYF. The DNA of the CDR3 is TGTGCCAGCTCACCCCAGGGGGCACTTGGAAACACCATATATTTT. The entire variable domain, with the rest obtained from reference TRBV18 and TRBJ1-3, is as follows: NAGVMQNPRHLVRRRGQEARLRCSPMKGHSHVYWYRQLPEEGLKFMVYLQKENIIDESGMPKERFSAEFPKEGPSILRIQQVVRGDSAAYFCASSPQGALGNTIYFGEGSWLTVV.

The chain joins TRBV27 to TRBJ1-5; TRBD1 aligns across 7 bases. Per germline, CDR1 MNHEY and CDR2 SMNVEV (reference sequence). CDR3 length: 13 residues. Unmatched junction bases numbered 6, after V lost 6 bases and J lost 7 bases. Here the CDR3 reads CASRPDRDQPQHF. CDR3 nucleotide sequence: TGTGCCAGCAGACCCGACAGGGACCAGCCCCAGCATTTT.

The gene calls are TRBV30 and TRBJ2-7; a weak D match, TRBD2 (6 bases). The germline V gene encodes CDR1 GTSNPN and CDR2 SVGIG (reference sequence). Trimming took 3 bases from V and 5 from J, leaving 14 bases between them. The CDR3 is 13 amino acids. The CDR3 here is CAWSADGSHEQYF. The DNA of the CDR3 is TGTGCCTGGAGCGCCGACGGGAGTCACGAGCAGTACTTC.

The chain joins TRBV28 to TRBJ1-5; possible D gene TRBD1, 6 bases. The V end lost 4 bases, the J end lost 8 bases, and 15 bases lay between the germline ends. Germline V CDR1 and CDR2: MDHEN, SYDVKM. The CDR3 sequence is 14 residues long. The CDR3 bases are TGTGCCAGCAGTTCCTCAGGGGTGATAAAGCCCCAGCATTTT. Translating it yields CASSSSGVIKPQHF.

The chain is built from TRBV27 and TRBJ2-3; the match to TRBD1 covers 12 bases. This CDR3 is 15 amino acids long. Germline V gives CDR1 MNHEY, CDR2 SMNVEV (reference sequence). V shed 8 bases, J shed 3 bases, and the junction held 6 bases outside the gene matches. The CDR3 protein is CASGSGQGATDTQYF. The DNA of the CDR3 is TGTGCCAGCGGTTCGGGACAGGGGGCGACAGATACGCAGTATTTT.

This clone was seen a single time. This chain joins TRBV11-3 and TRBJ2-6, with D perhaps matching TRBD2 (5 bases). This CDR3 is 15 amino acids long. The V end was cut by 1 base, the J end by 3 bases, with 7 bases between. Germline V lookup: CDR1 SGHNT, CDR2 YENEEA. The CDR3 loop reads CASSLGGFGANVLTF. The CDR3 coding sequence is TGTGCCAGCAGCTTAGGCGGGTTTGGGGCCAACGTCCTGACTTTC.

V gene TRBV6-1 combines with J gene TRBJ1-2; no reliable D call. Germline CDR1 is MNHNS and CDR2 is SASEGT. This CDR3 comprises 14 residues. V was shortened by 5 bases and J by 2 bases, with 12 bases between the two germline ends. CDR3 loop: CASSQAGENYGYTF. DNA of the CDR3: TGTGCCAGCAGTCAGGCGGGAGAGAACTATGGCTACACCTTC.

V usage is TRBV9 and J usage is TRBJ2-1, with 7 nucleotides matching TRBD2. V was pared by 7 bases and J by 5 bases, with 0 bases of the junction left unmatched. Germline values: CDR1 SGDLS, CDR2 YYNGEE. The CDR3 has 11 residues. The CDR3 loop is CASGGDNEQFF. CDR3 DNA sequence: TGTGCCAGCGGGGGGGACAATGAGCAGTTCTTC.

The rearrangement uses TRBV5-1 and TRBJ2-5; maybe TRBD1 (8 bases). Trimming took 8 bases from V and 11 from J, leaving 25 bases between them. Germline V gene lookup returns CDR1 SGHRS and CDR2 YFSETQ. The CDR3 extends over 14 amino acids. The CDR3 here is CASERAQGAGEQYF. CDR3 bases: TGCGCCAGTGAAAGAGCCCAGGGGGCGGGGGAGCAGTACTTC.

The chain has TRBV7-9 and TRBJ2-1; D is perhaps TRBD2 (7 bases). The CDR3 has 14 residues. Looked up from germline, CDR1 is SEHNR and CDR2 is FQNEAQ (reference sequence). V gave up 0 bases and J gave up 8 bases, with 11 bases separating them. CDR3 sequence (DNA): TGTGCCAGCAGCTTAGCTGGGGGGGCTCATGAGCAGTTCTTC. It specifies CASSLAGGAHEQFF.

The V gene is TRBV7-2, the J gene TRBJ2-2; TRBD2 matches 8 bases. The CDR3 is made up of 16 amino acids. With 1 base clipped from V and 1 base from J, the junction kept 2 bases outside the gene matches. CDR1 SGHTA and CDR2 FQGNSA come from the germline V gene. The CDR3 nucleotides read TGTGCCAGCAGCTTAGTAGCGGGGAAGAACACCGGGGAGCTGTTTTTT. It codes for CASSLVAGKNTGELFF.